Below, one T cell receptor (beta chain) is given with its context. Its antigen is unknown. Trimming cost V 1 base and J 2 bases, with 12 bases left between them. The CDR3 consists of 15 residues. Germline V lookup: CDR1 MGHRA, CDR2 YSYEKL. The sample is drawn from a study of cytomegalovirus exposure and HLA in healthy donors. The PCR employed 60 Vbeta primers together with 13 Jbeta primers. The repertoire was sequenced with immunoSEQ multiplex PCR; TCRdb's copy has only in-frame clones and lacks some. The sample includes some 160,000 clones, approximately 80% of them seen just once. All the people who gave samples were healthy bone marrow donors. Study conclusions and caveats: Productive rates of about 90% or about 30% were seen for most TCR beta V segments in an earlier analysis. Exclusion applied to some V segments, including TRBV6-2 and TRBV6-3, as they were indistinguishable.

Sequenced sample: PBMCs. The chain uses TRBV4-1 and TRBJ2-7; tentative D call: TRBD1 (6 bases). This TCR came from a man in his late teens or twenties in good health and CMV-seronegative. The CDR3 loop reads CASSQGTEPPYEQYF. Written as DNA, the CDR3 is TGCGCCAGCAGCCAAGGGACAGAGCCTCCCTACGAGCAGTACTTC.